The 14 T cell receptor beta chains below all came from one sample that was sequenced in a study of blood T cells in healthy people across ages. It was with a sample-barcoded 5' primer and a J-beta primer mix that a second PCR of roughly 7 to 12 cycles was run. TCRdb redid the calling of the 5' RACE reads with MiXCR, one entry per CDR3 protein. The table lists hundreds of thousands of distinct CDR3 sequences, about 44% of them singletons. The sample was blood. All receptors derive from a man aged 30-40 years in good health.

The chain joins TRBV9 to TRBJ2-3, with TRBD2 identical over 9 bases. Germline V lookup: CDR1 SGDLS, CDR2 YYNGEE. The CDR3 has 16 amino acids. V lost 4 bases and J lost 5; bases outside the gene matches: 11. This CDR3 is CASSLYSSGVEDTQYF. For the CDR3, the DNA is TGTGCCAGCAGCCTTTACTCTAGCGGGGTGGAAGATACGCAGTATTTT.

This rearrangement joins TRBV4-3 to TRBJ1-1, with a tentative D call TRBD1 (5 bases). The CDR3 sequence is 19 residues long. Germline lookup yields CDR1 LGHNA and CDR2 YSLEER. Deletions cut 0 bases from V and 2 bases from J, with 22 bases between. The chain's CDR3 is CASSQDNHGPGGTNTEAFF. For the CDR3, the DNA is TGCGCCAGCAGCCAAGATAATCACGGGCCCGGGGGAACCAACACTGAAGCTTTCTTT.

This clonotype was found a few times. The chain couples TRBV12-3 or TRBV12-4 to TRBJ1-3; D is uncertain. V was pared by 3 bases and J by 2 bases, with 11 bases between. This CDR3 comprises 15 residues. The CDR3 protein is CASSFPNQAGNTIYF. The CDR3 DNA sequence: TGTGCCAGCAGTTTCCCTAACCAGGCTGGAAACACCATATATTTT.

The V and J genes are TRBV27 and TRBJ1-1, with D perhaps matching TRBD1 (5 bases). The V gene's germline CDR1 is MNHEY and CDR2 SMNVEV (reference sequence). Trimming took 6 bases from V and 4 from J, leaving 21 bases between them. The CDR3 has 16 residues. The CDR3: CASSLGGAGDRTEAFF. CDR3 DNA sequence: TGTGCCAGCAGCTTGGGAGGGGCGGGGGATCGCACTGAAGCTTTCTTT.

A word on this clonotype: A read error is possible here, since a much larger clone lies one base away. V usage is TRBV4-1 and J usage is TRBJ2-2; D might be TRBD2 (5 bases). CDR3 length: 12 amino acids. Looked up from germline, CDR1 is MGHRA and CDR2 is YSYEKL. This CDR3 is CASSAYTGEPFF. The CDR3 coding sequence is TGCGCCAGCAGCGCGTACACCGGGGAGCCGTTTTTT.

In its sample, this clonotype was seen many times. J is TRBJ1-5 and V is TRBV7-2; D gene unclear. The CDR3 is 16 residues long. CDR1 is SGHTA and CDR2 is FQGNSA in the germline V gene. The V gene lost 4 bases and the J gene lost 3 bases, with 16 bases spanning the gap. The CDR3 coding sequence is TGTGCCAGCAGCTATTTAGCGGGCCGGGTCAATCAGCCCCAGCATTTT. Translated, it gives CASSYLAGRVNQPQHF.

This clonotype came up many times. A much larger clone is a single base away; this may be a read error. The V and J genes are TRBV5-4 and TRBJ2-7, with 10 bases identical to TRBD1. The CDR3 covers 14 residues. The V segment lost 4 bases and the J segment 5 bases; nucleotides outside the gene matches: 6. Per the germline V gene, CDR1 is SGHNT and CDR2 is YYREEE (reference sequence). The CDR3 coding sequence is TGTGCCAGCAGCGTTACGACAGGGGGCAACGAGCAGTACTTC. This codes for CASSVTTGGNEQYF.

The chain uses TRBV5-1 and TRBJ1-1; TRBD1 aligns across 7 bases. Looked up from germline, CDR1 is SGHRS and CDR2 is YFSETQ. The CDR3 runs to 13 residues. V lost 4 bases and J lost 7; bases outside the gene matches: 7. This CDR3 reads CASSSDRAGEAFF. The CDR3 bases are TGCGCCAGCAGCAGCGACAGGGCTGGTGAAGCTTTCTTT.

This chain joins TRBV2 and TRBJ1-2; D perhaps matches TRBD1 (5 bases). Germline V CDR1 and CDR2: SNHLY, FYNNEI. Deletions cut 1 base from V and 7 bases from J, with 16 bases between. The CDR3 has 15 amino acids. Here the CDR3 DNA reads TGTGCCAGCAGTGAAGTATCGGGGCAGGTTGTTGGCTACACCTTC. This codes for CASSEVSGQVVGYTF.

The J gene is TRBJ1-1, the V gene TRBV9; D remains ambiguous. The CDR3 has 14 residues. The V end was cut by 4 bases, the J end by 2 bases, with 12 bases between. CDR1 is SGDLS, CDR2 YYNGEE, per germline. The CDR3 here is CASSPSGKNTEAFF. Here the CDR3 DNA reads TGTGCCAGCAGCCCATCCGGGAAAAACACTGAAGCTTTCTTT.

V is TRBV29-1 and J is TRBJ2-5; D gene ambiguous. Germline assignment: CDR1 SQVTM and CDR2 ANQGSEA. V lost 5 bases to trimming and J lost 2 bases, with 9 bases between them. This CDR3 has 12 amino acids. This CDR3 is CSVRAKQETQYF. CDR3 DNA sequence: TGCAGCGTTCGGGCAAAACAAGAGACCCAGTACTTC.

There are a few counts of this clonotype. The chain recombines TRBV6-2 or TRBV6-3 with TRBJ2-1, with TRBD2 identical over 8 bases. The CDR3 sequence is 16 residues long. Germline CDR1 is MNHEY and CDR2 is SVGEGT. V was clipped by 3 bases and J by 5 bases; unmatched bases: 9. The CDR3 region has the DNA TGTGCCAGCAGTTATTCCGGGACTAGTCTCGACAATGAGCAGTTCTTC. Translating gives CASSYSGTSLDNEQFF.

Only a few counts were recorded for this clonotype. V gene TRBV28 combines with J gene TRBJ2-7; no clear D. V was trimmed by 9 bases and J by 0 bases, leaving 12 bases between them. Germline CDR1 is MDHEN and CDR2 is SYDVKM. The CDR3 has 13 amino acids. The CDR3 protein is CARHRCVSYEQYF. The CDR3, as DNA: TGTGCCAGACACCGGTGTGTCTCCTACGAGCAGTACTTC.

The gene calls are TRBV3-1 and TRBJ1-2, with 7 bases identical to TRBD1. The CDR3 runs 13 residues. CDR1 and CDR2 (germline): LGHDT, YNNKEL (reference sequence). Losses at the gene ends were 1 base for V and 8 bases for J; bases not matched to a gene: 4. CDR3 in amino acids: CASSQVGRGGYTF. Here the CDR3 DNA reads TGTGCCAGCAGCCAAGTGGGCAGGGGGGGCTACACCTTC.